These 24 T cell receptor beta chains share one sample of origin, sequenced in a study of blood T cell repertoires in COVID-19. The method was immunoSEQ multiplex PCR; TCRdb's version includes in-frame clones alone and lacks a portion of them. The sample gives more than 95,000 clones, roughly 82% of which show up once; 20% to 30% is in the top ten. The sequenced sample was peripheral blood. These receptors came from a man aged 60 to 69 with acute or convalescent COVID-19.

This chain joins TRBV11-2 and TRBJ2-1, with 7 bases fitting TRBD2. Trimming cost V 4 bases and J 9 bases; bases outside gene matches: 12. Per germline, CDR1 SGHAT and CDR2 FQNNGV. This CDR3 spans 15 amino acids. This chain's CDR3 is CASSSLEGGLVEQFF. CDR3 nucleotides: TGTGCCAGCAGCTCCTTAGAGGGAGGGCTGGTTGAGCAGTTCTTC.

The rearrangement links TRBV2 to TRBJ2-3, with 7 bases aligning to TRBD1. This CDR3 is built from 14 residues. J lost 2 bases, V lost 6 bases, and 5 bases had no gene match. Germline V gene lookup returns CDR1 SNHLY and CDR2 FYNNEI. CDR3 bases: TGTGCCAGCAGCAACAGGGGCCTCACAGATACGCAGTATTTT. Its protein is CASSNRGLTDTQYF.

The chain combines TRBV18 with TRBJ2-5; 10 nucleotides align to TRBD1. The CDR3 covers 17 residues. The germline gives CDR1 KGHSH, CDR2 LQKENI. J lost 4 bases, V lost 4 bases, and 12 bases had no gene match. CDR3 sequence: CASSRWSGQGFSETQYF. In nucleotides, the CDR3 is TGTGCCAGCTCACGGTGGTCGGGACAGGGGTTTTCAGAGACCCAGTACTTC.

The chain joins TRBV6-5 to TRBJ2-3; 9 bases fit TRBD1. This CDR3 spans 14 amino acids. Trimming at V came to 8 bases and at J to 3 bases, leaving 6 bases not matched to a gene. Germline-derived CDR1 and CDR2 are MNHEY and SVGAGI. In DNA, the CDR3 is TGTGCCAGCCTTGACAGGGGGTTGACAGATACGCAGTATTTT. Its protein product is CASLDRGLTDTQYF.

This clone occurred once. This chain uses TRBV18 with TRBJ2-1; D is ambiguous. The V gene lost 4 bases and the J gene lost 5 bases, with 6 bases spanning the gap. The CDR3 length is 12 residues. Germline CDR1 is KGHSH and CDR2 is LQKENI. The CDR3 DNA reads TGTGCCAGCTCACTAAACAACAATGAGCAGTTCTTC. Translation: CASSLNNNEQFF.

V gene TRBV7-2 combines with J gene TRBJ1-2; 10 bases are shared with TRBD1. The germline V gene encodes CDR1 SGHTA and CDR2 FQGNSA. V shed 6 bases and J 5 bases; nucleotides not matched to a gene: 3. The CDR3 is made up of 13 amino acids. The CDR3 loop is CASRGQGDYGYTF. The CDR3 DNA follows: TGTGCCAGCAGAGGACAGGGGGATTATGGCTACACCTTC.

The V gene is TRBV10-2, the J gene TRBJ1-1; maybe TRBD1 (5 bases). Germline assignment: CDR1 WSHSY and CDR2 SAAADI. The germline V and J ends were trimmed by 5 bases and 4 bases, with 14 bases remaining between them. The CDR3 consists of 14 residues. The CDR3 coding sequence is TGCGCCAGCAGTTTGGGGCAGGATGGCACTGAAGCTTTCTTT. Translating it yields CASSLGQDGTEAFF.

This clone came up a few times. V gene TRBV19 combines with J gene TRBJ2-7, with 8 bases matching TRBD2. V trimming: 7 bases; J trimming: 5 bases; junction bases outside the gene matches: 10. Germline CDR1 is LNHDA and CDR2 is SQIVND (reference sequence). The length of the CDR3 is 14 residues. The DNA of the CDR3 is TGTGCCAGTACCCAGCGGGAGAAAACCGACGAGCAGTACTTC. This translates into CASTQREKTDEQYF.

This clone was detected only once. The chain uses TRBV9 and TRBJ2-3; 11 nucleotides match TRBD2. The CDR3 has 19 residues. From germline, CDR1 is SGDLS and CDR2 YYNGEE. Trimming cost V 3 bases and J 2 bases; bases outside gene matches: 14. CDR3 coding DNA: TGTGCCAGCAGCGAAACCCCTCACATTAGCGGGAGGGACACAGATACGCAGTATTTT. Its translation is CASSETPHISGRDTDTQYF.

This sequence joins TRBV25-1 and TRBJ1-2; weak D call: TRBD1 (5 bases). Germline CDR1 is MGHDK and CDR2 is SYGVNS. Trimming stripped 7 bases from V and 8 bases from J, with 14 bases between. The CDR3 runs 12 residues. CDR3 DNA: TGTGCCAGCATGCGCCTGGAGGGGGGCTACACCTTC. Translating gives CASMRLEGGYTF.

The rearrangement uses TRBV5-6 and TRBJ1-3; 9 bases match TRBD1. Per the germline V gene, CDR1 is SGHDT and CDR2 is YYEEEE. The CDR3 sequence is 15 residues long. J was trimmed by 5 bases and V by 2 bases; bases with no gene match: 5. In nucleotides, the CDR3 is TGTGCCAGCAGCTTTTTCGGACAGGGGAGAAACACCATATATTTT. Encoded protein: CASSFFGQGRNTIYF. The full variable domain, rest sourced from reference TRBV5-6 and TRBJ1-3, is DAGVTQSPTHLIKTRGQQVTLRCSPKSGHDTVSWYQQALGQGPQFIFQYYEEEERQRGNFPDRFSGHQFPNYSSELNVNALLLGDSALYLCASSFFGQGRNTIYFGEGSWLTVV.

CDR3 sequence (DNA): TGTGCCAGTAGTATGGTAGGGGGTCAAGGGACCGGGGAGCTGTTTTTT. It yields the protein CASSMVGGQGTGELFF. This chain joins TRBV19 and TRBJ2-2; D is perhaps TRBD1 (6 bases). Germline-derived CDR1 and CDR2 are LNHDA and SQIVND (reference sequence). This CDR3 region has 16 residues. Trimming removed 3 bases at V and 5 bases at J, with 16 bases between.

This clone was picked up one time. This CDR3 is CASSLVAGFSYNEQFF. As DNA, the CDR3 is TGCGCCAGCAGCTTGGTTGCGGGCTTCTCCTACAATGAGCAGTTCTTC. V and J are TRBV5-1 and TRBJ2-1; D perhaps matches TRBD2 (5 bases). This CDR3 has 16 amino acids. The V and J ends lost 0 bases and 0 bases respectively, with 10 bases between them. Germline V CDR1 and CDR2: SGHRS, YFSETQ.

This chain links TRBV21-1 with TRBJ2-7; the table names TRBD1, a call not compared with the DNA. TRBV21-1 is marked as a pseudogene. The CDR3 has 19 amino acids. This CDR3 reads CASSNDRGPSPFLGYEQYV. Here the CDR3 DNA reads TGTGCCAGCAGCAACGACAGGGGGCCTAGCCCTTTCCTTGGTTACGAGCAGTACGTC.

This clone was seen a single time. The V call is TRBV5-1, the J call TRBJ2-3; TRBD2 is a possible D gene (6 bases). The CDR3 contains 15 residues. Germline loops: CDR1 SGHRS, CDR2 YFSETQ. The ends were cut back, 0 bases at V and 4 bases at J, with 12 bases in the middle. CDR3 region: CASSLEGGKPDTQYF. The DNA of the CDR3 is TGCGCCAGCAGCTTGGAGGGCGGGAAACCAGATACGCAGTATTTT.

V gene TRBV18 combines with J gene TRBJ1-5, with D maybe TRBD1 (6 bases). Trimming pared 5 bases from V and 2 bases from J, leaving 13 bases between. Germline CDR1 KGHSH, CDR2 LQKENI. The CDR3 length is 15 residues. Here the CDR3 reads CASSTTGLGNQPQHF. As DNA, the CDR3 is TGTGCCAGCTCAACGACAGGATTAGGCAATCAGCCCCAGCATTTT.

The chain carries TRBV10-3 and TRBJ2-5; 8 bases match TRBD1. The length of the CDR3 is 14 residues. Germline V gene data show CDR1 as ENHRY and CDR2 as SYGVKD. Germline trimming cut 6 bases from V and 3 bases from J; bases unmatched to any gene: 6. The CDR3 reads CAIREQGVKETQYF. CDR3 nucleotide sequence: TGTGCCATCAGGGAACAGGGGGTCAAAGAGACCCAGTACTTC.

The rearrangement links TRBV9 to TRBJ2-2; a possible D gene is TRBD1 (6 bases). Per the germline V gene, CDR1 is SGDLS and CDR2 is YYNGEE. This CDR3 is built from 16 residues. Trimming removed 7 bases from V and 3 bases from J, with 19 bases in between. CDR3 in DNA: TGTGCCAGCTCCCAACTAAGGACAGCTTACACCGGGGAGCTGTTTTTT. Translated: CASSQLRTAYTGELFF.

The sample holds a few counts of this clone. The gene calls are TRBV5-5 and TRBJ1-4; D may be TRBD1 (6 bases). Trimming took 4 bases from V and 5 from J, leaving 12 bases between them. This CDR3 has 14 amino acids. Germline assignment: CDR1 SGHKS and CDR2 YYEKEE (reference sequence). CDR3 bases: TGTGCCAGCAGCAATGGACAGACGAATGAAAAACTGTTTTTT. Its protein product is CASSNGQTNEKLFF.

This chain uses TRBV7-2 with TRBJ2-1, with D tentatively TRBD2 (6 bases). The germline V gene has CDR1 SGHTA and CDR2 FQGNSA. V lost 6 bases, J lost 0 bases, and 18 bases lay in between. The CDR3 has 17 amino acids. The CDR3 region is CASSLIIAASSYNEQFF. The DNA for the CDR3 is TGTGCCAGCAGTTTAATAATAGCGGCAAGCTCCTACAATGAGCAGTTCTTC.

This clone appeared a single time. The chain joins TRBV15 to TRBJ1-5; 7 positions agree with TRBD1. Germline CDR1 LNHNV, CDR2 YYDKDF (reference sequence). V trimming: 1 base; J trimming: 5 bases; junction bases outside the gene matches: 5. This CDR3 has 15 residues. CDR3 bases: TGTGCCACCAGCAGAGGTGCGACAGGGTATCAGCCCCAGCATTTT. Its protein is CATSRGATGYQPQHF.

This clone has just one count. The rearrangement links TRBV12-1 to TRBJ2-1; the table's TRBD2 call for D was not verified on the DNA. TRBV12-1 is termed a pseudogene. The CDR3 consists of 17 residues. CDR3 protein: CASSFDGNPNTYNEQFF. The CDR3 bases are TGTGCCAGCAGCTTCGACGGGAACCCCAATACCTACAATGAGCAGTTCTTC.

The chain uses TRBV3-1 (or the pseudogene TRBV3-2) and TRBJ1-2; a weak D match, TRBD1 (6 bases). The V and J ends lost 1 base and 2 bases respectively, with 14 bases between them. Germline CDR1 reads LGHDT; CDR2 reads YNNKEL (reference sequence). The CDR3 is 16 residues long. CDR3 in DNA: TGTGCCAGCAGCCAAGCTCCGCGGACAGCCAACTATGGCTACACCTTC. It encodes CASSQAPRTANYGYTF.

The chain combines TRBV21-1 with TRBJ1-6. TRBV21-1 is deemed a pseudogene. The CDR3 runs to 20 residues. The CDR3 nucleotides are TGTGCCAGCAGCAAAGAAGGTGGAGTCCCATATGGGTCCTATAATTCACCCCTCCACTTT. Its translation: CASSKEGGVPYGSYNSPLHF.